This T cell receptor beta chain came from a study of blood T cell repertoires in COVID-19. Study information: Italy, Spain and the United States were the sources of the convalescent and acute COVID-19 samples. T cells, B-cell-depleted T cells, or PBMCs supplied cDNA or gDNA.

In the study's own analysis: Estimation of nucleated cell counts was performed using reference gene primer amplification. Profiled with immunoSEQ multiplex PCR; TCRdb holds only in-frame clones, not every one. V and J calls and clone size follow that table, whereas D and trimming were derived from the DNA. Here the sample spans some 100,000 clones, 87% being singletons. Germline lookup yields CDR1 SGHDT and CDR2 YYEEEE. V was pared by 2 bases and J by 7 bases, with 11 bases of the junction left unmatched. The CDR3 is made up of 17 amino acids. Material for sequencing was peripheral blood. The receptor was derived from a man in his thirties or forties in a cohort sampled during active COVID-19. The rearrangement joins TRBV5-6 to TRBJ1-6, with 8 bases aligning to TRBD1. The CDR3 protein is CASSFGGPGTGNSPLHF. In DNA, the CDR3 is TGTGCCAGCAGCTTCGGGGGTCCGGGGACAGGAAATTCACCCCTCCACTTT.